The 32 T cell receptor beta chains presented below share a single source sample, sequenced in a study of cytomegalovirus exposure and HLA in healthy donors. TCRdb keeps only in-frame clones here, not all; method: immunoSEQ multiplex PCR. The sample contains around 190,000 clones, about 82% of which appear only once. What was sequenced was PBMCs. The source of these receptors is a woman between 18 and 29 years old in good health and CMV-seronegative.

The genes are TRBV2 and TRBJ2-7; perhaps TRBD2 as D (6 bases). CDR1 is SNHLY, CDR2 FYNNEI, per germline. V lost 4 bases and J 3 bases, leaving 10 bases between the germline ends. CDR3 length equals 13 residues. The CDR3 protein is CASSGSGFYEQYF. CDR3 nucleotides: TGTGCCAGCAGTGGCAGCGGGTTCTACGAGCAGTACTTC.

The chain links TRBV4-2 to TRBJ2-7, with a weak D call TRBD2 (5 bases). Looked up from germline, CDR1 is LGHNA and CDR2 is YNFKEQ. The germline V and J ends were trimmed by 3 bases and 2 bases, with 14 bases remaining between them. There are 15 residues in the CDR3. The CDR3 DNA reads as TGTGCCAGCAGCCAGGACTTAGAAACAGCCTACGAGCAGTACTTC. This sequence encodes CASSQDLETAYEQYF.

This clone was counted a single time. The chain employs TRBV15 and TRBJ2-1, with a tentative D call TRBD2 (6 bases). The CDR3 contains 20 residues. V lost 1 base and J 0 bases, leaving 22 bases between the germline ends. Germline CDR1 and CDR2: LNHNV and YYDKDF (reference sequence). CDR3 DNA sequence: TGTGCCACCAGCAGAGGGTGGGACCCGGGACTCCGTAGCTCCTACAATGAGCAGTTCTTC. It is translated as CATSRGWDPGLRSSYNEQFF.

The V call is TRBV5-4, the J call TRBJ2-5, with a tentative D call TRBD2 (6 bases). CDR3 length: 13 amino acids. V lost 1 base to trimming and J lost 4 bases, with 8 bases between them. The germline gives CDR1 SGHNT, CDR2 YYREEE (reference sequence). The CDR3 loop is CASSLYGGETQYF. The CDR3 coding sequence is TGTGCCAGCAGCTTGTACGGGGGAGAGACCCAGTACTTC.

In its sample, this clone was seen a few times. CDR3 region: CASSGGSNGYTF. The DNA for the CDR3 is TGTGCCAGCAGTGGCGGCAGTAATGGCTACACCTTC. This chain connects TRBV25-1 to TRBJ1-2; no reliable D call. The V gene's germline CDR1 is MGHDK and CDR2 SYGVNS. Trimming stripped 4 bases from V and 6 bases from J, with 9 bases between. The CDR3 loop spans 12 amino acids.

V is TRBV28 and J is TRBJ1-5, with TRBD1 identical over 10 bases. Germline CDR1 MDHEN, CDR2 SYDVKM. This CDR3 region has 14 residues. V lost 6 bases and J lost 6; bases outside the gene matches: 5. The CDR3 bases are TGTGCCAGCAGGCTGGACAGGGGGACTCAGCCCCAGCATTTT. It codes for CASRLDRGTQPQHF. Together with reference TRBV28 and TRBJ1-5, the CDR3 gives the full variable domain: DVKVTQSSRYLVKRTGEKVFLECVQDMDHENMFWYRQDPGLGLRLIYFSYDVKMKEKGDIPEGYSVSREKKERFSLILESASTNQTSMYLCASRLDRGTQPQHFGDGTRLSIL.

This clone was observed a handful of times. The chain has TRBV10-1 and TRBJ2-7; 11 bases map to TRBD2. J gave up 2 bases and V 1 base, and 1 base lay outside the gene matches. There are 15 residues in the CDR3. Germline assignment: CDR1 WNHNN and CDR2 SYGVQD (reference sequence). The CDR3 is CASSELAGGPYEQYF. The CDR3 region has the DNA TGCGCCAGCAGTGAGTTAGCGGGGGGGCCCTACGAGCAGTACTTC.

This chain joins TRBV9 and TRBJ2-1, with 9 bases matching TRBD2. This CDR3 region has 15 residues. V shed 1 base and J 4 bases; nucleotides not matched to a gene: 3. Per germline, CDR1 SGDLS and CDR2 YYNGEE. CDR3 DNA sequence: TGTGCCAGCAGCGTAATTAGCGGGGGATACAATGAGCAGTTCTTC. It is translated as CASSVISGGYNEQFF.

This sequence joins TRBV9 and TRBJ1-1, with D possibly TRBD1 on 6 matching bases. The CDR3 spans 14 residues. Germline CDR1 and CDR2: SGDLS and YYNGEE. V was pared by 3 bases and J by 2 bases, with 11 bases between. The CDR3 nucleotides are TGTGCCAGCAGCGCCCGACAGGCCAACACTGAAGCTTTCTTT. Its protein is CASSARQANTEAFF. The full variable domain, completed using reference TRBV9 and TRBJ1-1, is DSGVTQTPKHLITATGQRVTLRCSPRSGDLSVYWYQQSLDQGLQFLIQYYNGEERAKGNILERFSAQQFPDLHSELNLSSLELGDSALYFCASSARQANTEAFFGQGTRLTVV.

This chain links TRBV9 with TRBJ1-1; D is possibly TRBD1 (6 bases). Trimming cost V 7 bases and J 4 bases, with 23 bases left between them. The CDR3 is 16 amino acids. Germline V gene lookup returns CDR1 SGDLS and CDR2 YYNGEE. This CDR3 reads CASRRVRGISRTEAFF. Here the CDR3 DNA reads TGTGCCAGCCGTCGCGTGAGGGGGATAAGTCGCACTGAAGCTTTCTTT.

The chain combines TRBV19 with TRBJ1-2, with 7 bases aligning to TRBD1. The junction had 13 bases not matched to a gene; V was cut back by 9 bases and J by 0 bases. Germline V gene data show CDR1 as LNHDA and CDR2 as SQIVND (reference sequence). CDR3 size: 16 residues. The CDR3 DNA is TGTGCCAGACATTACGGGTGGGACAGAGCTAACTATGGCTACACCTTC. It specifies CARHYGWDRANYGYTF.

The chain recombines TRBV5-6 with TRBJ2-5; TRBD2 aligns across 13 bases. The CDR3 extends over 17 amino acids. The trim removed 5 bases at V and 2 bases at J, leaving 9 bases unmatched. Germline V gene sequence: CDR1 SGHDT, CDR2 YYEEEE. The CDR3 here is CASSYGLAGALQETQYF. CDR3 in DNA: TGTGCCAGCAGTTACGGACTAGCGGGGGCCTTGCAAGAGACCCAGTACTTC.

The genes are TRBV27 and TRBJ2-1; 11 bases are shared with TRBD2. The V and J ends lost 2 bases and 9 bases, in that order; junction bases with no gene match: 6. Germline V gene data show CDR1 as MNHEY and CDR2 as SMNVEV (reference sequence). The CDR3 runs 15 residues. The chain's CDR3 is CASSLRLAGGFEQFF. CDR3 DNA: TGTGCCAGCAGTTTAAGGCTAGCGGGAGGTTTTGAGCAGTTCTTC.

The sample holds a few counts of this clone. The chain joins TRBV7-9 to TRBJ1-2, with D tentatively TRBD1 (6 bases). CDR1 is SEHNR, CDR2 FQNEAQ, per germline (reference sequence). V dropped 2 bases and J dropped 4 bases, with 8 bases sitting between them. There are 13 residues in the CDR3. The CDR3 protein is CASSLQGTYGYTF. CDR3 in DNA: TGTGCCAGCAGCTTACAGGGGACCTATGGCTACACCTTC.

The rearrangement uses TRBV4-1 and TRBJ1-2, with 10 bases fitting TRBD1. The germline gives CDR1 MGHRA, CDR2 YSYEKL. V gave up 3 bases and J gave up 5 bases; unmatched junction bases: 6. CDR3 length: 15 amino acids. The DNA of the CDR3 is TGCGCCAGCAGCCAGCCGACAGGGGGCATGTATGGCTACACCTTC. Translation gives CASSQPTGGMYGYTF.

The rearrangement links TRBV2 to TRBJ1-2; 7 bases fit TRBD1. CDR3 length: 16 residues. Losses at the gene ends were 1 base for V and 8 bases for J; bases not matched to a gene: 13. CDR1 is SNHLY, CDR2 FYNNEI, per germline. The CDR3 is CASSEDPRGTAIGYTF. The CDR3 nucleotides read TGTGCCAGCAGTGAAGATCCTCGGGGGACAGCTATAGGCTACACCTTC. Full variable domain (rest looked up from reference TRBV2 and TRBJ1-2): EPEVTQTPSHQVTQMGQEVILRCVPISNHLYFYWYRQILGQKVEFLVSFYNNEISEKSEIFDDQFSVERPDGSNFTLKIRSTKLEDSAMYFCASSEDPRGTAIGYTFGSGTRLTVV.

The rearrangement joins TRBV11-2 to TRBJ1-3, with 7 nucleotides matching TRBD1. Germline assignment: CDR1 SGHAT and CDR2 FQNNGV. With V trimmed by 0 bases and J by 2 bases, 7 bases remained unmatched. The CDR3 totals 17 residues. The CDR3 spells CASSLEVWQGAGNTIYF. In DNA form, the CDR3 reads TGTGCCAGCAGCTTAGAGGTGTGGCAGGGGGCTGGAAACACCATATATTTT. Filled out from reference TRBV11-2 and TRBJ1-3, the complete variable domain reads EAGVAQSPRYKIIEKRQSVAFWCNPISGHATLYWYQQILGQGPKLLIQFQNNGVVDDSQLPKDRFSAERLKGVDSTLKIQPAKLEDSAVYLCASSLEVWQGAGNTIYFGEGSWLTVV.

The chain recombines TRBV7-9 with TRBJ1-5; D unclear. The ends were cut back, 1 base at V and 7 bases at J, with 8 bases in the middle. Looked up from germline, CDR1 is SEHNR and CDR2 is FQNEAQ (reference sequence). The CDR3 consists of 13 residues. The CDR3 spells CASSLGALQPQHF. CDR3 nucleotides: TGTGCCAGCAGCTTAGGAGCTTTACAGCCCCAGCATTTT.

The chain couples TRBV27 to TRBJ2-7; 7 positions agree with TRBD1. Unmatched junction bases numbered 5, after V lost 1 base and J lost 5 bases. There are 14 residues in the CDR3. Germline V CDR1 and CDR2: MNHEY, SMNVEV (reference sequence). The chain's CDR3 is CASSLYEGAHEQYF. The CDR3 DNA reads as TGTGCCAGCAGTTTATACGAGGGGGCTCACGAGCAGTACTTC.

The chain joins TRBV5-5 to TRBJ1-2, with D possibly matching TRBD1 (6 bases). The CDR3 extends over 14 amino acids. Trimming shortened V by 6 bases and J by 4 bases, and 16 bases separated the two germline ends. CDR1 and CDR2 from the germline V gene are SGHKS and YYEKEE (reference sequence). The chain's CDR3 is CASNWEGVSYGYTF. CDR3 DNA sequence: TGTGCCAGCAACTGGGAGGGGGTCTCCTATGGCTACACCTTC.

This clone has only a few counts. The chain employs TRBV19 and TRBJ2-7; D is perhaps TRBD1 (6 bases). V shed 5 bases and J shed 3 bases, with 17 bases lying between them. There are 15 residues in the CDR3. Germline V gene data show CDR1 as LNHDA and CDR2 as SQIVND (reference sequence). The CDR3 is CASSAAQGSGYEQYF. DNA of the CDR3: TGTGCCAGTAGTGCCGCACAGGGTTCCGGCTACGAGCAGTACTTC.

The rearrangement joins TRBV19 to TRBJ2-7, with TRBD2 matching over 7 bases. Germline V gene sequence: CDR1 LNHDA, CDR2 SQIVND (reference sequence). V was clipped by 6 bases and J by 3 bases; unmatched bases: 5. The CDR3 consists of 13 residues. The CDR3 loop is CASSRRGIYEQYF. The CDR3 DNA follows: TGTGCCAGTAGCCGGCGGGGGATCTACGAGCAGTACTTC.

The J gene is TRBJ1-2, the V gene TRBV9, with unresolved D. V gave up 0 bases and J gave up 6 bases, with 15 bases separating them. Looked up from germline, CDR1 is SGDLS and CDR2 is YYNGEE. The CDR3 has 15 residues. CDR3 nucleotide sequence: TGTGCCAGCAGCGTAGCTATCGGGGAGATGGATGGCTACACCTTC. Translation: CASSVAIGEMDGYTF.

The J gene is TRBJ1-2, the V gene TRBV10-3, with 11 bases lining up with TRBD1. Germline V gene lookup returns CDR1 ENHRY and CDR2 SYGVKD. The CDR3 is 19 residues long. V lost 6 bases, J lost 4 bases, and 19 bases stayed unmatched. CDR3 bases: TGTGCCATCAGGACCGGGACAGGGGGTAATTTGGCGTATCCCTATGGCTACACCTTC. It codes for CAIRTGTGGNLAYPYGYTF.

The J gene is TRBJ2-1, the V gene TRBV6-1, with 9 bases matching TRBD1. V was clipped by 4 bases and J by 7 bases; unmatched bases: 11. The CDR3 sequence is 16 residues long. The germline V gene has CDR1 MNHNS and CDR2 SASEGT. CDR3 sequence: CASSARDRAVWNEQFF. CDR3 sequence (DNA): TGTGCCAGCAGTGCTAGGGACAGGGCGGTATGGAATGAGCAGTTCTTC.

The chain joins TRBV4-1 to TRBJ1-3; a weak D match, TRBD1 (6 bases). The ends were cut back, 2 bases at V and 1 base at J, with 15 bases in the middle. Per germline, CDR1 MGHRA and CDR2 YSYEKL. This CDR3 is 17 amino acids long. Here the CDR3 reads CASSQFLITGSGNTIYF. CDR3 bases: TGCGCCAGCAGCCAATTTCTAATCACAGGGTCTGGAAACACCATATATTTT.

V and J are TRBV4-1 and TRBJ2-1, with D possibly being TRBD1 (6 bases). V shed 1 base and J shed 0 bases, with 7 bases lying between them. This CDR3 has 15 amino acids. The germline CDR1 and CDR2 sequences are MGHRA and YSYEKL. The CDR3 loop reads CASSQGDNSYNEQFF. CDR3 bases: TGCGCCAGCAGCCAAGGGGACAACTCCTACAATGAGCAGTTCTTC.

The genes are TRBV19 and TRBJ2-6; a possible D gene is TRBD1 (6 bases). Germline V lookup: CDR1 LNHDA, CDR2 SQIVND (reference sequence). This CDR3 contains 16 residues. The V gene lost 8 bases and the J gene lost 3 bases, with 17 bases spanning the gap. Here the CDR3 reads CASGPDRLLGANVLTF. DNA of the CDR3: TGTGCCAGTGGGCCGGACAGACTGCTTGGGGCCAACGTCCTGACTTTC.

The chain's CDR3 is CASSLTAVNTEAFF. CDR3 nucleotide sequence: TGTGCCAGCAGCCTGACAGCTGTGAACACTGAAGCTTTCTTT. The chain joins TRBV2 to TRBJ1-1, with a weak D call TRBD1 (5 bases). Between the trimmed V and J ends, which lost 6 bases and 0 bases, there was a span of 11 bases. Germline CDR1 SNHLY, CDR2 FYNNEI. This CDR3 is built from 14 residues.

The chain uses TRBV9 and TRBJ2-1; D might be TRBD1 (6 bases). Deletions cut 5 bases from V and 7 bases from J, with 16 bases between. The CDR3 runs to 14 residues. From germline, CDR1 is SGDLS and CDR2 YYNGEE. The CDR3 loop is CASSPPQGINEQFF. The CDR3 bases are TGTGCCAGCAGTCCCCCGCAGGGGATTAATGAGCAGTTCTTC.

The genes are TRBV5-1 and TRBJ2-2, with 7 bases lining up with TRBD1. Per germline, CDR1 SGHRS and CDR2 YFSETQ. The CDR3 sequence is 15 residues long. Unmatched junction bases numbered 3, after V lost 4 bases and J lost 0 bases. CDR3 in amino acids: CASSTGTANTGELFF. The CDR3 DNA reads as TGCGCCAGCAGCACCGGGACAGCGAACACCGGGGAGCTGTTTTTT.

The V gene is TRBV27, the J gene TRBJ1-1, with TRBD1 matching 9 bases. Germline trimming cut 5 bases from V and 0 bases from J; bases unmatched to any gene: 4. In germline, CDR1 is MNHEY, CDR2 SMNVEV (reference sequence). This CDR3 is 15 amino acids long. The CDR3: CASSGTGHMNTEAFF. CDR3 bases: TGTGCCAGCAGTGGGACAGGGCACATGAACACTGAAGCTTTCTTT.